The 31 T cell receptor beta chains given below trace back to one sample, sequenced in a study of CD8 T cells in ankylosing spondylitis. Study findings and constraints: Blood of patients with ankylosing spondylitis appeared to be characterized by a TCR beta motif of several highly homologous variants.

TCRdb ran MiXCR on the 5' RACE reads and lists one entry per CDR3 protein. The data hold some 840,000 distinct CDR3 sequences, with about an eighth observed a single time. Antigen specificity for these receptors is unknown. Sequences were obtained from blood, either unsorted or a sorted T cell fraction (not recorded which). The receptors were gathered from a male donor with ankylosing spondylitis.

This clonotype was picked up a small number of times. The V gene is TRBV7-2, the J gene TRBJ1-2; 7 bases are a match to TRBD1. CDR1 and CDR2 from the germline V gene are SGHTA and FQGNSA. V lost 1 base, J lost 8 bases, and 10 bases stayed unmatched. The CDR3 contains 15 residues. The CDR3 sequence is CASSLVSIQGQGYTF. The DNA for the CDR3 is TGTGCCAGCAGCTTAGTCAGCATACAGGGGCAGGGCTACACCTTC.

In its sample, this clonotype was seen many times. The chain has TRBV20-1 and TRBJ2-3, with 11 positions matching TRBD2. The ends lost 4 bases at V and 2 bases at J; junction bases unmatched: 2. Per the germline V gene, CDR1 is DFQATT and CDR2 is SNEGSKA (reference sequence). The length of the CDR3 is 14 residues. Written as DNA, the CDR3 is TGCAGTGCTACTAGCGGGGGGATCACAGATACGCAGTATTTT. Residues: CSATSGGITDTQYF.

This clonotype was recorded many times. The chain uses TRBV15 and TRBJ2-7; 9 positions agree with TRBD2. V lost 0 bases and J lost 1; bases outside the gene matches: 7. Germline-derived CDR1 and CDR2 are LNHNV and YYDKDF (reference sequence). The CDR3 is 17 residues long. CDR3 in amino acids: CATSRDWASGASYEQYF. The CDR3 region has the DNA TGTGCCACCAGCAGAGATTGGGCTAGCGGGGCTTCCTACGAGCAGTACTTC.

This clonotype appeared a single time. V usage is TRBV24-1 and J usage is TRBJ2-2; D possibly corresponds to TRBD1 (5 bases). The CDR3 loop spans 16 amino acids. Germline lookup yields CDR1 KGHDR and CDR2 SFDVKD. Deletions cut 0 bases from V and 5 bases from J, with 12 bases between. CDR3 sequence: CATSDLRRTTTGELFF. The CDR3 bases are TGTGCCACCAGTGATTTGCGTAGGACAACGACCGGGGAGCTGTTTTTT.

The CDR3 sequence: CASSQEAGVSGELFF. CDR3 coding DNA: TGCGCCAGCAGCCAAGAGGCGGGGGTTAGCGGGGAGCTGTTTTTT. This chain connects TRBV4-3 to TRBJ2-2; the match to TRBD2 covers 7 bases. Unmatched junction bases numbered 5, after V lost 0 bases and J lost 7 bases. The CDR3 totals 15 residues. Germline lookup yields CDR1 LGHNA and CDR2 YSLEER.

This clonotype was counted at least ten times. This rearrangement joins TRBV7-9 to TRBJ2-7; D may be TRBD1 (6 bases). V was cut by 5 bases and J by 2 bases, with 13 bases left in between. Germline CDR1 is SEHNR and CDR2 is FQNEAQ (reference sequence). There are 14 residues in the CDR3. The CDR3 is CASSPNRDTYEQYF. As DNA, the CDR3 is TGTGCCAGCAGCCCGAACCGGGACACCTACGAGCAGTACTTC.

This chain connects TRBV5-1 to TRBJ2-3; D is unclear. CDR1 and CDR2 (germline): SGHRS, YFSETQ. V lost 4 bases to trimming and J lost 3 bases, with 12 bases between them. The CDR3 runs 14 residues. The DNA of the CDR3 is TGCGCCAGCAGCCCCGTTGGTGTGACAGATACGCAGTATTTT. Protein: CASSPVGVTDTQYF.

This clonotype has ten or more counts. The chain couples TRBV3-1 to TRBJ2-7; possible D gene TRBD2, 5 bases. Trimming took off 4 bases at V and 6 bases at J, with 10 bases between the two ends. Germline V gene sequence: CDR1 LGHDT, CDR2 YNNKEL (reference sequence). The CDR3 spans 12 residues. The DNA for the CDR3 is TGTGCCAGCAGCCTAGAGGGCGTCGAGCAGTACTTC. It encodes CASSLEGVEQYF.

A remark on this clonotype: One junction end does not reproduce the germline sequence, and a read error may be involved. This rearrangement joins TRBV12-5 to TRBJ2-1, with a tentative D call TRBD2 (6 bases). Germline values: CDR1 LGHNT, CDR2 FRNRAP. The CDR3 is 12 residues long. CDR3 sequence: CASGLEGWRRDF. The CDR3 DNA is TGTGCTAGTGGTTTGGAAGGTTGGCGGCGGGATTTC.

The CDR3 DNA follows: TGCAGTGTCCCAAGGACTAGCGGGACCCCCGGGTGGAATGAGCAGTTCTTC. This translates into CSVPRTSGTPGWNEQFF. The V call is TRBV20-1, the J call TRBJ2-1; 12 bases fit TRBD2. With V trimmed by 7 bases and J by 7 bases, 17 bases remained unmatched. The germline gives CDR1 DFQATT, CDR2 SNEGSKA (reference sequence). This CDR3 region has 17 residues.

The J gene is TRBJ2-1, the V gene TRBV24-1; 9 nucleotides align to TRBD2. V lost 4 bases, J lost 1 base, and 4 bases stayed unmatched. The CDR3 sequence is 16 residues long. Per the germline V gene, CDR1 is KGHDR and CDR2 is SFDVKD. The CDR3 sequence: CATSDRGRASYNEQFF. In nucleotides, the CDR3 is TGTGCCACCAGTGACCGCGGGAGGGCTTCCTACAATGAGCAGTTCTTC.

This clonotype was observed many times. The CDR3 region has the DNA TGCAGCGCTCGGACAGGGGCCTACACTGAAGCTTTCTTT. Residues: CSARTGAYTEAFF. The rearrangement joins TRBV29-1 to TRBJ1-1; TRBD1 matches at 9 bases. The CDR3 totals 13 residues. Looked up from germline, CDR1 is SQVTM and CDR2 is ANQGSEA. V was pared by 7 bases and J by 3 bases, with 6 bases of the junction left unmatched.

This clonotype was seen a handful of times. The chain joins TRBV4-2 to TRBJ2-7; the D call may be TRBD1 or TRBD2 (5 bases each). The germline V gene has CDR1 LGHNA and CDR2 YNFKEQ. V was cut by 0 bases and J by 6 bases, with 12 bases left in between. This CDR3 has 14 residues. The CDR3: CASSQDRQGREQYF. The CDR3 nucleotides are TGTGCCAGCAGCCAAGACAGGCAGGGACGCGAGCAGTACTTC.

The chain joins TRBV11-2 to TRBJ1-1, with D unresolved. Between the trimmed V and J ends, which lost 5 bases and 9 bases, there was a span of 16 bases. Germline lookup yields CDR1 SGHAT and CDR2 FQNNGV. CDR3 length equals 13 residues. The CDR3 loop is CASSPAWGGKAFF. Written as DNA, the CDR3 is TGTGCCAGCAGCCCAGCCTGGGGTGGGAAAGCTTTCTTT.

The rearrangement uses TRBV5-6 and TRBJ1-1; D unresolved. V shed 7 bases and J shed 1 base, with 17 bases lying between them. The CDR3 covers 15 residues. Germline CDR1 reads SGHDT; CDR2 reads YYEEEE. DNA of the CDR3: TGTGCCAGCCAAAGAGGGCTTACTTGGAACACTGAAGCTTTCTTT. This encodes CASQRGLTWNTEAFF.

This clonotype was found many times. The rearrangement uses TRBV6-1 and TRBJ1-2; D gene ambiguous. Germline CDR1 is MNHNS and CDR2 is SASEGT. The ends were cut back, 2 bases at V and 5 bases at J, with 9 bases in the middle. This CDR3 region has 13 residues. The CDR3: CASSENAVYGYTF. In DNA, the CDR3 is TGTGCCAGCAGTGAAAATGCAGTGTATGGCTACACCTTC.

This clonotype was seen at least ten times. The chain is built from TRBV18 and TRBJ1-5; D gene ambiguous. Germline values: CDR1 KGHSH, CDR2 LQKENI. This CDR3 region has 13 residues. Trimming left V 3 bases short and J 6 bases short, with 9 bases between. CDR3 residues: CASSPSRGQPQHF. In DNA form, the CDR3 reads TGTGCCAGCTCACCTTCCCGAGGTCAGCCCCAGCATTTT.

This clonotype has just a few counts. The chain uses TRBV2 and TRBJ2-7; no firm D call. V was shortened by 3 bases and J by 0 bases, with 9 bases between the two germline ends. Looked up from germline, CDR1 is SNHLY and CDR2 is FYNNEI. This CDR3 spans 14 amino acids. The CDR3 protein is CASSDAASSYEQYF. The DNA for the CDR3 is TGTGCCAGCAGTGATGCGGCAAGCTCCTACGAGCAGTACTTC.

The chain has TRBV9 and TRBJ2-3; D unresolved. The CDR3 covers 12 residues. Trimming left V 0 bases short and J 8 bases short, with 7 bases between. Germline CDR1 and CDR2: SGDLS and YYNGEE. The CDR3 DNA is TGTGCCAGCAGCGTAGAGGGTGCTACGCAGTATTTT. It specifies CASSVEGATQYF.

This clonotype occurred a few times. The chain employs TRBV29-1 and TRBJ2-5; D is possibly TRBD1 or TRBD2 (5 bases each). Germline V gives CDR1 SQVTM, CDR2 ANQGSEA. The CDR3 is 11 residues long. V shed 4 bases and J shed 4 bases, with 7 bases lying between them. The DNA for the CDR3 is TGCAGCGTTGCGAGGGGAGAGACCCAGTACTTC. It yields the protein CSVARGETQYF.

This clonotype was seen at least ten times. The rearrangement joins TRBV6-1 to TRBJ1-2; D ambiguous. CDR1 is MNHNS and CDR2 is SASEGT in the germline V gene. V lost 11 bases, J lost 4 bases, and 17 bases lay in between. CDR3 length: 13 amino acids. CDR3 loop: CAGAGPGGYGYTF. CDR3 nucleotides: TGTGCCGGCGCGGGCCCAGGAGGCTATGGCTACACCTTC.

In this sample, this clonotype turned up many times. The rearrangement joins TRBV4-3 to TRBJ2-3; 12 bases align to TRBD2. V lost 1 base to trimming and J lost 2 bases; unmatched junction nucleotides: 13. The CDR3 extends over 20 amino acids. Germline values: CDR1 LGHNA, CDR2 YSLEER. The CDR3 region has the DNA TGCGCCAGCAGCCAAGGACTAGCGGGAGAATTCCCCCCCCCCACAGATACGCAGTATTTT. Protein: CASSQGLAGEFPPPTDTQYF.

This chain uses TRBV27 with TRBJ2-3; D ambiguous. Trimming shortened V by 3 bases and J by 1 base, and 17 bases separated the two germline ends. Germline V gene lookup returns CDR1 MNHEY and CDR2 SMNVEV (reference sequence). The CDR3 sequence is 17 residues long. DNA of the CDR3: TGTGCCAGCAGTTTCCGGGCTCCGGGCCGCGGCACAGATACGCAGTATTTT. This encodes CASSFRAPGRGTDTQYF.

This clonotype was observed many times. J is TRBJ1-1 and V is TRBV7-2; D not resolved. CDR3 length equals 13 residues. Germline V gene sequence: CDR1 SGHTA, CDR2 FQGNSA. V dropped 2 bases and J dropped 4 bases, with 8 bases sitting between them. The CDR3 here is CASSLRSGTEAFF. Written as DNA, the CDR3 is TGTGCCAGCAGCTTACGCAGTGGCACTGAAGCTTTCTTT.

The chain combines TRBV18 with TRBJ2-1; 11 bases are shared with TRBD2. The length of the CDR3 is 19 residues. CDR1 KGHSH and CDR2 LQKENI come from the germline V gene. Trimming took 3 bases from V and 0 from J; bases not matched to a gene: 10. CDR3 in DNA: TGTGCCAGCTCACCGGCGGGGACTAGCGGTCTTAGCTCCTACAATGAGCAGTTCTTC. Translating it yields CASSPAGTSGLSSYNEQFF. The variable domain in full, completed from reference TRBV18 and TRBJ2-1, reads NAGVMQNPRHLVRRRGQEARLRCSPMKGHSHVYWYRQLPEEGLKFMVYLQKENIIDESGMPKERFSAEFPKEGPSILRIQQVVRGDSAAYFCASSPAGTSGLSSYNEQFFGPGTRLTVL.

Only a few counts were recorded for this clonotype. The chain couples TRBV28 to TRBJ2-7; TRBD2 matches 7 bases. The CDR3 sequence is 15 residues long. Germline loops: CDR1 MDHEN, CDR2 SYDVKM. V was clipped by 3 bases and J by 3 bases; unmatched bases: 8. CDR3 DNA: TGTGCCAGCAGTTTTCCGGGGACTAAGCGCTACGAGCAGTACTTC. Amino acid sequence: CASSFPGTKRYEQYF. The full variable domain, its missing parts supplied by reference TRBV28 and TRBJ2-7, is DVKVTQSSRYLVKRTGEKVFLECVQDMDHENMFWYRQDPGLGLRLIYFSYDVKMKEKGDIPEGYSVSREKKERFSLILESASTNQTSMYLCASSFPGTKRYEQYFGPGTRLTVT.

This clonotype was picked up a small number of times. The chain couples TRBV6-5 to TRBJ2-1, with D perhaps TRBD2 (6 bases). Germline CDR1 and CDR2: MNHEY and SVGAGI. Trimming took 2 bases from V and 6 from J, leaving 14 bases between them. This CDR3 region has 15 residues. CDR3 in amino acids: CASSYNGRRSNEQFF. CDR3 nucleotide sequence: TGTGCCAGCAGTTACAACGGGAGACGGTCCAATGAGCAGTTCTTC.

This clonotype was detected many times. The chain uses TRBV29-1 and TRBJ2-7, with a weak D call TRBD1 (5 bases). The V end lost 4 bases, the J end lost 2 bases, and 12 bases lay between the germline ends. Germline CDR1 and CDR2: SQVTM and ANQGSEA. The CDR3 extends over 13 amino acids. The CDR3 bases are TGCAGCGTTGCTAGGGGTAGGGCCTACGAGCAGTACTTC. Encoded protein: CSVARGRAYEQYF.

This clonotype was detected a few times. This chain connects TRBV20-1 to TRBJ2-4, with 11 bases identical to TRBD1. CDR3 length equals 17 residues. V shed 6 bases, J shed 10 bases, and the junction held 20 bases outside the gene matches. Looked up from germline, CDR1 is DFQATT and CDR2 is SNEGSKA (reference sequence). For the CDR3, the DNA is TGCAGTGCCCAGAAGGGACAGGGGGTCTTCCGCCCCAGAATTCAGTACTTC. This translates into CSAQKGQGVFRPRIQYF.

This chain links TRBV7-9 with TRBJ1-2, with 7 bases lining up with TRBD1. Germline lookup yields CDR1 SEHNR and CDR2 FQNEAQ (reference sequence). The V segment lost 5 bases and the J segment 8 bases; nucleotides outside the gene matches: 8. This CDR3 spans 13 amino acids. CDR3 loop: CASSPDRAPGYTF. The CDR3 DNA sequence: TGTGCCAGCAGCCCAGACAGGGCTCCCGGCTACACCTTC. The complete variable domain, with remaining parts taken from reference TRBV7-9 and TRBJ1-2, reads DTGVSQNPRHKITKRGQNVTFRCDPISEHNRLYWYRQTLGQGPEFLTYFQNEAQLEKSRLLSDRFSAERPKGSFSTLEIQRTEQGDSAMYLCASSPDRAPGYTFGSGTRLTVV.

V and J are TRBV4-3 and TRBJ1-1; D unclear. Germline V gene lookup returns CDR1 LGHNA and CDR2 YSLEER. There are 14 residues in the CDR3. The V end lost 0 bases, the J end lost 2 bases, and 7 bases lay between the germline ends. CDR3 DNA: TGCGCCAGCAGCCAAGATCCTGAAAACACTGAAGCTTTCTTT. Translated, it gives CASSQDPENTEAFF.